The TCR beta chain under discussion was sequenced for a study of long-term antiretroviral therapy in people with HIV. Study findings and constraints: Patients on ART gained diversity, which nonetheless stayed below transplant donor controls.

With regard to this clone: The antigen is unknown.

Investigators performed immunoSEQ version v3.0 at survey level. Repertoires were generated with immunoSEQ multiplex PCR, while TCRdb's copy carries only in-frame clones and drops some. This table has more than 25,000 clones, roughly 80% appearing once. Germline V gene data show CDR1 as SQVTM and CDR2 as ANQGSEA. The CDR3 length is 14 residues. The V and J ends lost 4 bases and 2 bases, in that order; junction bases with no gene match: 6. Each contributor possessed a minimum of one pre-ART and a minimum of two post-ART PBMC samples. This chain connects TRBV29-1 to TRBJ2-5; TRBD1 aligns across 8 bases. The receptor was derived from a man aged 25-45 years with HIV. The starting material was unsorted PBMCs, obtained 2.1 years after starting antiretroviral therapy. The chain's CDR3 is CSVVDTGGQETQYF. The CDR3, as DNA: TGCAGCGTTGTCGATACAGGGGGACAAGAGACCCAGTACTTC.